The T cell receptor beta chain described here comes from a study of control samples from healthy donors and cancer patients. The CDR3 length is 16 residues. Germline values: CDR1 SGHRS, CDR2 YFSETQ. Germline trimming cut 4 bases from V and 0 bases from J; bases unmatched to any gene: 6. Generated by immunoSEQ multiplex PCR, the TCRdb table keeps only in-frame clones and is missing some. The repertoire includes 120,000 or so clones, just over 90% of them detected once, and about 1.5% sits in the top ten. This clone has only one observation. Sequenced: PBMCs. The chain uses TRBV5-1 and TRBJ2-2; 7 nucleotides line up with TRBD2. The TCR was taken from a man aged 50 or older with head and neck cancer. The CDR3 nucleotides read TGCGCCAGCAGCCCCCCTAGCGGACCGAACACCGGGGAGCTGTTTTTT. It translates to CASSPPSGPNTGELFF.